The T cell receptor beta chain under discussion was sequenced for a study of memory CD4+ T cells and cytomegalovirus serostatus. Findings and caveats of the study: Each of approximately 69 CMV-associated TCRbeta sequences occurred in one to five individuals.

As to this clone: Its matching antigen is unknown.

V lost 5 bases and J lost 2, with 9 bases in between. This CDR3 has 13 residues. The V gene's germline CDR1 is SEHNR and CDR2 FQNEAQ (reference sequence). Single viable CD3+CD4+CD8-CD45RO+ cells were sorted as the memory CD4+ T cells. Libraries were prepared by immunoSEQ multiplex PCR; TCRdb keeps only in-frame clonotypes and omits some of them. Of about 92,000 clones listed, 75% to 90% are singletons. The clonotype originates from an adult in good health and CMV-seropositive. V is TRBV7-9 and J is TRBJ2-5; D is unresolved. Sequences were obtained from memory CD4+ T cells from blood. This chain's CDR3 is CASSPDGQETQYF. The DNA for the CDR3 is TGTGCCAGCAGCCCAGACGGACAAGAGACCCAGTACTTC.